This T cell receptor beta chain emerged from a study of T-cell reconstitution after alpha-beta-depleted transplantation in children. As it was prepared, the TCRbeta library received unique molecular identifiers. TCRdb passed the PCR reads through MiXCR, listing each CDR3 protein once. The table shows some 300,000 distinct CDR3 sequences, with about 9.3% occurring only once. Trimming left V 5 bases short and J 0 bases short, with 11 bases between. Germline V gives CDR1 SGHVS, CDR2 FQNEAQ. This CDR3 has 15 residues. This receptor was obtained from a human donor who donated a stem cell graft to a child with acute lymphoblastic leukemia. The sample here was PBMCs from the stem cell graft donor, taken from the stem cell graft. This sequence joins TRBV7-8 and TRBJ1-5; D unresolved. CDR3 sequence (DNA): TGTGCCAGCAGCCCCGGCCTGAATAGCAATCAGCCCCAGCATTTT. Its protein product is CASSPGLNSNQPQHF.